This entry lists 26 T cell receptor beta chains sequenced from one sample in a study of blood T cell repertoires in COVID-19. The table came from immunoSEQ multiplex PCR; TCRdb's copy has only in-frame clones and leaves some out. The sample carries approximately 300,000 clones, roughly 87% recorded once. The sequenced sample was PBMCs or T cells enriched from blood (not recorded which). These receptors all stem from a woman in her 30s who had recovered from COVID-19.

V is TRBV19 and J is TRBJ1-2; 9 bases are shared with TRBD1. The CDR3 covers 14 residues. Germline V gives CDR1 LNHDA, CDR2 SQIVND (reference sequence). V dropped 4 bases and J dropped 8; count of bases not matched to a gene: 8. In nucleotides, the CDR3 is TGTGCCAGTAGTACAACAGGGGGCGCGGGCGGCTACACCTTC. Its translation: CASSTTGGAGGYTF.

The DNA for the CDR3 is TGTGCCAGCAGCTTAGTGGGACTAGCGAAACAAGAGACCCAGTACTTC. This sequence encodes CASSLVGLAKQETQYF. V usage is TRBV7-6 and J usage is TRBJ2-5; 10 nucleotides match TRBD2. CDR3 size: 16 residues. Looked up from germline, CDR1 is SGHVS and CDR2 is FNYEAQ. V trimming: 1 base; J trimming: 2 bases; junction bases outside the gene matches: 4.

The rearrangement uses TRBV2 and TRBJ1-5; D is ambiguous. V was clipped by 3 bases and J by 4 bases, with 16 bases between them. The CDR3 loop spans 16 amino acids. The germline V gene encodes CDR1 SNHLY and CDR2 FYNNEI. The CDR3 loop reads CASSDLLEATNQPQHF. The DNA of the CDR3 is TGTGCCAGCAGTGACCTGCTGGAGGCTACGAATCAGCCCCAGCATTTT.

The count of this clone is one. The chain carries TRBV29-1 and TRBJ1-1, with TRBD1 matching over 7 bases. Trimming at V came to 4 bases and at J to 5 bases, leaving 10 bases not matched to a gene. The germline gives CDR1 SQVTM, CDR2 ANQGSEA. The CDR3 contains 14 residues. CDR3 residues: CSVVAGGPLTEAFF. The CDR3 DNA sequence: TGCAGCGTTGTGGCAGGGGGTCCTTTAACTGAAGCTTTCTTT.

Here the CDR3 DNA reads TGTGCCAGCAGACAATTGCGCCGGGACAGGGAAGTCAGAAGTGGTGGCTACACCTTC. It is translated as CASRQLRRDREVRSGGYTF. The chain recombines TRBV2 with TRBJ1-2; 9 nucleotides line up with TRBD1. This CDR3 contains 19 residues. CDR1 SNHLY and CDR2 FYNNEI come from the germline V gene. Losses at the gene ends were 6 bases for V and 7 bases for J; bases not matched to a gene: 24.

The CDR3: CASSQTGGPNEKLFF. The CDR3 DNA reads as TGTGCCAGCAGCCAAACAGGGGGCCCTAATGAAAAACTGTTTTTT. This chain uses TRBV3-1 (or the pseudogene TRBV3-2) with TRBJ1-4, with 9 bases fitting TRBD1. The germline gives CDR1 LGHDT, CDR2 YNNKEL (reference sequence). The length of the CDR3 is 15 residues. The ends lost 2 bases at V and 3 bases at J; junction bases unmatched: 1.

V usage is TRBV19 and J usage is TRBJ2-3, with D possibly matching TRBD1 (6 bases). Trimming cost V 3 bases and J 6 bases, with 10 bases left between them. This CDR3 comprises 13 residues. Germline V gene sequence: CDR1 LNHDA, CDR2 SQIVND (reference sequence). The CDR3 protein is CASSINRVDTQYF. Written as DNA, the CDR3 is TGTGCCAGTAGTATCAACAGGGTGGATACGCAGTATTTT.

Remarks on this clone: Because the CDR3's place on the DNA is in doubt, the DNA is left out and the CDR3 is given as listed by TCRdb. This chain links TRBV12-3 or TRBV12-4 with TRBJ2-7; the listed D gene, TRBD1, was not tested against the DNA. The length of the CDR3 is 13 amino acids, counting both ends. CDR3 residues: CASSFGQGYEQYF.

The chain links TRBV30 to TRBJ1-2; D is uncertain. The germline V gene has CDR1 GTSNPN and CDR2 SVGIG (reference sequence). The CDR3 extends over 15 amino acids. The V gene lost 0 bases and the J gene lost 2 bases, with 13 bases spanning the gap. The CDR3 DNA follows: TGTGCCTGGAGTGTACCGGTAGGACTCAACTATGGCTACACCTTC. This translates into CAWSVPVGLNYGYTF.

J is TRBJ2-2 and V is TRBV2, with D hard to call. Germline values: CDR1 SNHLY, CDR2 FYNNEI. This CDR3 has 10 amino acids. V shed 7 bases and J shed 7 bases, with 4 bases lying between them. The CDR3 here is CASKYGELFF. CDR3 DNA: TGTGCCAGCAAATACGGGGAGCTGTTTTTT. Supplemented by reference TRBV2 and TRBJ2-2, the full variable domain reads EPEVTQTPSHQVTQMGQEVILRCVPISNHLYFYWYRQILGQKVEFLVSFYNNEISEKSEIFDDQFSVERPDGSNFTLKIRSTKLEDSAMYFCASKYGELFFGEGSRLTVL.

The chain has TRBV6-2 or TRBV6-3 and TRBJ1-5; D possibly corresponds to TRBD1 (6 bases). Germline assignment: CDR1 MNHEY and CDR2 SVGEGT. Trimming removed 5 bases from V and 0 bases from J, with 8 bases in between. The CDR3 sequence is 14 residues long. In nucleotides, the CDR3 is TGTGCCAGCAGTGACAGGTTTAGCAATCAGCCCCAGCATTTT. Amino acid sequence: CASSDRFSNQPQHF.

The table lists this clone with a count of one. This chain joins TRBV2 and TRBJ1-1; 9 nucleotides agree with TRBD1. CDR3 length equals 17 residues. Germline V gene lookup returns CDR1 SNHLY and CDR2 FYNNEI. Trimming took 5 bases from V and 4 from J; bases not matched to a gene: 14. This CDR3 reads CASSKRLQGALGTEAFF. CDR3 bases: TGTGCCAGCAGTAAAAGATTACAGGGGGCGCTTGGCACTGAAGCTTTCTTT.

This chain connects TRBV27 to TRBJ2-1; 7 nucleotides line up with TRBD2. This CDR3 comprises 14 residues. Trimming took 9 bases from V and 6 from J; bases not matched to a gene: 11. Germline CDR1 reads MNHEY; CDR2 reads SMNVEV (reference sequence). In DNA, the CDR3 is TGTGCCAGTAAACGCCGAGGGACTATCAATGAGCAGTTCTTC. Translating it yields CASKRRGTINEQFF.

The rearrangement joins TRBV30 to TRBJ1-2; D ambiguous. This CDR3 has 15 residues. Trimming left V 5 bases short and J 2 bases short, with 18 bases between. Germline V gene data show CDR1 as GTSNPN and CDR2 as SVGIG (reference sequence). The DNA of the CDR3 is TGTGCCTGGGCCGGGATTTACGGTTCCAACTATGGCTACACCTTC. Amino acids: CAWAGIYGSNYGYTF.

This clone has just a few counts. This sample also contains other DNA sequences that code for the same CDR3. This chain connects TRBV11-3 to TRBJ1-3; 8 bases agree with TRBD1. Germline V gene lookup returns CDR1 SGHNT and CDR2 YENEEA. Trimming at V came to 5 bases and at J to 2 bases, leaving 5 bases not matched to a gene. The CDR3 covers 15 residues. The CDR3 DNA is TGTGCCAGCAGCCCAGGACAGGGACCTGGAAACACCATATATTTT. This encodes CASSPGQGPGNTIYF.

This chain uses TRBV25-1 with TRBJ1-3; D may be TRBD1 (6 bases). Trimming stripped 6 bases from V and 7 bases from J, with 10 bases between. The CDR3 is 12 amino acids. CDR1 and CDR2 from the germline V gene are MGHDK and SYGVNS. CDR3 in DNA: TGTGCCAGCAGGGAGGGGGGGAACACCATATATTTT. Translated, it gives CASREGGNTIYF.

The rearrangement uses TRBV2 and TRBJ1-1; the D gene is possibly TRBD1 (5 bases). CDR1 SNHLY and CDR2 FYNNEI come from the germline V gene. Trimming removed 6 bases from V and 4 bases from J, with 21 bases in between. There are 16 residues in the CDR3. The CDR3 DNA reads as TGTGCCAGCAGACCTGACAGAACCCTGAAGGTCACTGAAGCTTTCTTT. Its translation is CASRPDRTLKVTEAFF.

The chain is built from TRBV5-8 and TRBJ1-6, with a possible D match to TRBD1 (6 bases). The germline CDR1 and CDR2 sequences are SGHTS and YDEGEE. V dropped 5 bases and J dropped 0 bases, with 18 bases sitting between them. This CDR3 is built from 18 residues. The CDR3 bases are TGTGCCAGCAGACCATGGGCAGGGGTGAGCTCCTATAATTCACCCCTCCACTTT. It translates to CASRPWAGVSSYNSPLHF. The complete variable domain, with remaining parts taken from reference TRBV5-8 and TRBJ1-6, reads EAGVTQSPTHLIKTRGQQATLRCSPISGHTSVYWYQQALGLGLQFLLWYDEGEERNRGNFPPRFSGRQFPNYSSELNVNALELEDSALYLCASRPWAGVSSYNSPLHFGNGTRLTVT.

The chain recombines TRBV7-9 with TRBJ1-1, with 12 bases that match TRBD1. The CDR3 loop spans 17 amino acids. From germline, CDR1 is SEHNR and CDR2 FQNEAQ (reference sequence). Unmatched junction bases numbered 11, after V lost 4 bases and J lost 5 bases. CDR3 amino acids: CASSYSGDRGQGTEAFF. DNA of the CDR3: TGTGCCAGCAGCTATAGCGGGGACAGGGGGCAAGGAACTGAAGCTTTCTTT.

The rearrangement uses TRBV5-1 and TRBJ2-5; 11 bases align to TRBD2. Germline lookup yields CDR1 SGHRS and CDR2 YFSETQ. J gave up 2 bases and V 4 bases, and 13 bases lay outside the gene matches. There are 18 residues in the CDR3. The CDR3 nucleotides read TGCGCCAGCAGCCCGGGGTGGCTAGCGGGGGGCGAACAAGAGACCCAGTACTTC. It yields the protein CASSPGWLAGGEQETQYF.

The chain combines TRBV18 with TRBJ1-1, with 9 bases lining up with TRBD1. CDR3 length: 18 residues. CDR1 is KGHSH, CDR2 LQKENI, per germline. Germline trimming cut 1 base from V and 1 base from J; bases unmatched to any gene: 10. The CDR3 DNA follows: TGTGCCAGCTCACCACTCTATCGGACAGGGGAGAGGAACACTGAAGCTTTCTTT. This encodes CASSPLYRTGERNTEAFF. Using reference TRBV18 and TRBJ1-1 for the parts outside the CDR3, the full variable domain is NAGVMQNPRHLVRRRGQEARLRCSPMKGHSHVYWYRQLPEEGLKFMVYLQKENIIDESGMPKERFSAEFPKEGPSILRIQQVVRGDSAAYFCASSPLYRTGERNTEAFFGQGTRLTVV.

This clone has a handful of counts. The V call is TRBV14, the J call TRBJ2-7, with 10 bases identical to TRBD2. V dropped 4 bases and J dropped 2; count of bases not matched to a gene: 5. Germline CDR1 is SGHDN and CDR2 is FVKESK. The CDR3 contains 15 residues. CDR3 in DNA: TGTGCCAGCAGCCGGACTAGCGGCCCTACCTACGAGCAGTACTTC. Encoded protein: CASSRTSGPTYEQYF.

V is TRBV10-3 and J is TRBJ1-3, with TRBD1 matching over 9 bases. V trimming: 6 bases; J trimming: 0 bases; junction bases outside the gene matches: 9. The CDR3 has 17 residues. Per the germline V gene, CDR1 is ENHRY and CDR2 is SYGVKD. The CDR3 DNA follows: TGTGCCATCAGGACCGGGACAGGGCCCATCTCTGGAAACACCATATATTTT. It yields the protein CAIRTGTGPISGNTIYF.

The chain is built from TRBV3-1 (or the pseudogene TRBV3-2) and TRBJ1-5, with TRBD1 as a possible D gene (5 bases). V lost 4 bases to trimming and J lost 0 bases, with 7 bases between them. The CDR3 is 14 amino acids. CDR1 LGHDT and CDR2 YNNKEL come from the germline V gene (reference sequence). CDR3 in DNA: TGTGCCAGCAGCCTAGGGGATAGCAATCAGCCCCAGCATTTT. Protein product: CASSLGDSNQPQHF.

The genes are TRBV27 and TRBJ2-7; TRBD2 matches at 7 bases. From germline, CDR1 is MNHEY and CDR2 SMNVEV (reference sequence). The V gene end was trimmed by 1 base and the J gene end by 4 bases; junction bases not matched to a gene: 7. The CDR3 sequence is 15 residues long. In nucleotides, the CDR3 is TGTGCCAGCAGTTTATGGGGGGGGACTACTTACGAGCAGTACTTC. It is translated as CASSLWGGTTYEQYF.

CDR3 residues: CASGLRGSGEAFF. The CDR3 DNA reads as TGTGCTAGTGGTTTGCGAGGGTCCGGCGAAGCTTTCTTT. The J gene is TRBJ1-1, the V gene TRBV12-5; D gene unclear. The V gene lost 2 bases and the J gene lost 8 bases, with 12 bases spanning the gap. CDR1 is LGHNT and CDR2 is FRNRAP in the germline V gene. The CDR3 length is 13 residues.